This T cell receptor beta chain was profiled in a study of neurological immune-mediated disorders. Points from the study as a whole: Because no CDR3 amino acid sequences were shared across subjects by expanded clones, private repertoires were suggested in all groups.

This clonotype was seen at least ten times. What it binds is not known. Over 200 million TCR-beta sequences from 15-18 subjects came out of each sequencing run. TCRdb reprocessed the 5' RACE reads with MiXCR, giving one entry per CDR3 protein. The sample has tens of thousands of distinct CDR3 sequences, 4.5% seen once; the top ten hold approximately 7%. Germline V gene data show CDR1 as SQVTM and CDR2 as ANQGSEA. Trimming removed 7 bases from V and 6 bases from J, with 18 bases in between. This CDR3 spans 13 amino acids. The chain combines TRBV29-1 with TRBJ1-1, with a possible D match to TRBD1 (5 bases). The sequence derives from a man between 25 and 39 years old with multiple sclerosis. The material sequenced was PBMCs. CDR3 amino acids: CSAGKGSGAEAFF. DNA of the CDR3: TGCAGCGCCGGAAAGGGGTCCGGGGCTGAAGCTTTCTTT. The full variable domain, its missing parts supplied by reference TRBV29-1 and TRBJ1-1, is SAVISQKPSRDICQRGTSLTIQCQVDSQVTMMFWYRQQPGQSLTLIATANQGSEATYESGFVIDKFPISRPNLTFSTLTVSNMSPEDSSIYLCSAGKGSGAEAFFGQGTRLTVV.